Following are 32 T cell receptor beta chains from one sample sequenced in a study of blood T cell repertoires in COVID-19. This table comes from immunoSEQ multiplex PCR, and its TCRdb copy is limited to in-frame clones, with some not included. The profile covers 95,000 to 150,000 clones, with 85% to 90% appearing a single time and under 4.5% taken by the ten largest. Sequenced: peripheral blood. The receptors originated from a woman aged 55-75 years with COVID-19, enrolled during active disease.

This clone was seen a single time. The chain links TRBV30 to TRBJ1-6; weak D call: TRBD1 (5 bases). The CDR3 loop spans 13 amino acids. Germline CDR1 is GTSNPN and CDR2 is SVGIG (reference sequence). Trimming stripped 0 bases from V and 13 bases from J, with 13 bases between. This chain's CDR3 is CAWSVRGDGPLHF. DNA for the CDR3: TGTGCCTGGAGTGTACGGGGGGATGGGCCCCTCCACTTT.

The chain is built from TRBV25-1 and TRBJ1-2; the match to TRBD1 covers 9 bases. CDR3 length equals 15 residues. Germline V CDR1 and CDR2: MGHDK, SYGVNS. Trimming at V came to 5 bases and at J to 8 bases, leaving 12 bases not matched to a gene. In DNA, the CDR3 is TGTGCCAGCAGTAACCCCGGGACAGGGATGTGGGGCTACACCTTC. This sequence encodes CASSNPGTGMWGYTF.

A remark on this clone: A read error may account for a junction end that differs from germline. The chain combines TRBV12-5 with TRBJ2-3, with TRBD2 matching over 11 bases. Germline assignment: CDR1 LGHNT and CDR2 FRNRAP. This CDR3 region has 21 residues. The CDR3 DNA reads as TGTGCCAGTGGTTTGGTAAGGGGGACATCCGGGACTAGCGGTTTCACAGATACGCAGTATTTT. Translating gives CASGLVRGTSGTSGFTDTQYF.

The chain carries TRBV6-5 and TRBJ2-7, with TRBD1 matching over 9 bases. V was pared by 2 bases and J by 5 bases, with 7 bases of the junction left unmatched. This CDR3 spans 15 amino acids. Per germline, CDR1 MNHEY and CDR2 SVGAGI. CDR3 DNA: TGTGCCAGCAGTTACCGGGGACAGGGTGTTGACGAGCAGTACTTC. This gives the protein CASSYRGQGVDEQYF.

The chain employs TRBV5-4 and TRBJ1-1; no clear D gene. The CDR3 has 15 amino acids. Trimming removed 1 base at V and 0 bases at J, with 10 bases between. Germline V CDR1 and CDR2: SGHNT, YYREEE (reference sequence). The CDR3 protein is CASSLWRSMNTEAFF. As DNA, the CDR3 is TGTGCCAGCAGCTTGTGGAGAAGTATGAACACTGAAGCTTTCTTT.

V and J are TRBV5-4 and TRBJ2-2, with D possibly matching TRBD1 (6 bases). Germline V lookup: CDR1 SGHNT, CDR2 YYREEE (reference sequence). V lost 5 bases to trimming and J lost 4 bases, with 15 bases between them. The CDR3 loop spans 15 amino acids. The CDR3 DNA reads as TGTGCCAGCAGGCCACGGGACAAGGGCACCGGGGAGCTGTTTTTT. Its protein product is CASRPRDKGTGELFF.

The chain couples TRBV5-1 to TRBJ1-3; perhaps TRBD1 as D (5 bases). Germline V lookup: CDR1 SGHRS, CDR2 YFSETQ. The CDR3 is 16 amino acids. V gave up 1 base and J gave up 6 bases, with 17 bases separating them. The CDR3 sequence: CASSLFSGQGINTIYF. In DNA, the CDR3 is TGCGCCAGCAGCTTGTTTTCTGGGCAGGGCATAAACACCATATATTTT.

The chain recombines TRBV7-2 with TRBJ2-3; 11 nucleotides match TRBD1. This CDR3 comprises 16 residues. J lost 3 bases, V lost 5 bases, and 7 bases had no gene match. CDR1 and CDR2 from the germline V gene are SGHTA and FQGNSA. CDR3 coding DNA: TGTGCCAGCAGCCAGGGGACAGGGGGTGTTACAGATACGCAGTATTTT. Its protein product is CASSQGTGGVTDTQYF.

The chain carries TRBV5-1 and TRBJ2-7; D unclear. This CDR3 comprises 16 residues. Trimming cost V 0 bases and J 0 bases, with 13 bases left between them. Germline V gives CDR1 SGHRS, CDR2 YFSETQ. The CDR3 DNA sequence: TGCGCCAGCAGCTTGGACGGCGGATCGAGCTCCTACGAGCAGTACTTC. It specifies CASSLDGGSSSYEQYF.

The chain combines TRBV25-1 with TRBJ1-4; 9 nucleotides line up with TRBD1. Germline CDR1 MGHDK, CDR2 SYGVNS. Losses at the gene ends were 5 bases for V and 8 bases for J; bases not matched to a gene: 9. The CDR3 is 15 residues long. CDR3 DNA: TGTGCCAGCAGTCCCGGGACAGGGAGGGGGGAAAAACTGTTTTTT. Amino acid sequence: CASSPGTGRGEKLFF.

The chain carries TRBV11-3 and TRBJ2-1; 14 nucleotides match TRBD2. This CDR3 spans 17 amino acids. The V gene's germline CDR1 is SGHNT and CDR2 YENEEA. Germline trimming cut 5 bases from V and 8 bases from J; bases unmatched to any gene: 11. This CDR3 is CASSQGLAGAAFDEQFF. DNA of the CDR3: TGTGCCAGCAGCCAGGGACTAGCGGGGGCCGCCTTTGATGAGCAGTTCTTC.

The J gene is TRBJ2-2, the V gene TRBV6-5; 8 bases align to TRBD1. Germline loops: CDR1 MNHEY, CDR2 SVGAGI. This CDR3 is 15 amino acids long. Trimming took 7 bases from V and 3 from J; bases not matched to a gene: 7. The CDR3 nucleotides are TGTGCCAGCACTCCGGGACAGGTCGACACCGGGGAGCTGTTTTTT. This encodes CASTPGQVDTGELFF.

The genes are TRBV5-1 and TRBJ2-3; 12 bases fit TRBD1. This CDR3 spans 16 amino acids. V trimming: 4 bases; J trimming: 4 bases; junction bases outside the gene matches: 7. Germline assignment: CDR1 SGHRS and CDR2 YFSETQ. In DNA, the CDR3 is TGCGCCAGCAGCCCCTCCGGGACAGGGGGCCCAGATACGCAGTATTTT. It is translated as CASSPSGTGGPDTQYF.

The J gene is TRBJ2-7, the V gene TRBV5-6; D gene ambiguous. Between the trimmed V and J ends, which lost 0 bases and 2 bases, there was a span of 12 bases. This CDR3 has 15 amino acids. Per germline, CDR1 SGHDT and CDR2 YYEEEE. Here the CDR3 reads CASSLAYLRAYEQYF. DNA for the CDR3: TGTGCCAGCAGCTTGGCCTATCTGAGAGCCTACGAGCAGTACTTC.

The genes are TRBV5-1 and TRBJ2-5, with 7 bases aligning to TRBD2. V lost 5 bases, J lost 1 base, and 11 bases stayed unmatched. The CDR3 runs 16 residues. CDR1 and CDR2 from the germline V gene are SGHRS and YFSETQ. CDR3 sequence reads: CASRGVLAGVQETQYF. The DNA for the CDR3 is TGCGCCAGCAGGGGGGTATTGGCGGGGGTCCAAGAGACCCAGTACTTC. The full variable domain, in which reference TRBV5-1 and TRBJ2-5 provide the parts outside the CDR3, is KAGVTQTPRYLIKTRGQQVTLSCSPISGHRSVSWYQQTPGQGLQFLFEYFSETQRNKGNFPGRFSGRQFSNSRSEMNVSTLELGDSALYLCASRGVLAGVQETQYFGPGTRLLVL.

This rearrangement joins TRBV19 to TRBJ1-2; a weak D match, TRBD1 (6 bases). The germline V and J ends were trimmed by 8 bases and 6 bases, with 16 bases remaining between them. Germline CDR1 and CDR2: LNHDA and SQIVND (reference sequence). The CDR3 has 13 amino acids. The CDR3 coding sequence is TGTGCCAGTGATCACGGAGGGGGGGATGGCTACACCTTC. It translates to CASDHGGGDGYTF. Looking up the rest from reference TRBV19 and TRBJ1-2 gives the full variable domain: DGGITQSPKYLFRKEGQNVTLSCEQNLNHDAMYWYRQDPGQGLRLIYYSQIVNDFQKGDIAEGYSVSREKKESFPLTVTSAQKNPTAFYLCASDHGGGDGYTFGSGTRLTVV.

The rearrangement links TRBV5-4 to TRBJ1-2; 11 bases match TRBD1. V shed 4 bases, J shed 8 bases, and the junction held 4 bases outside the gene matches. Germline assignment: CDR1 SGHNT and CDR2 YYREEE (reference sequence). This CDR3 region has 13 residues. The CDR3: CASSGQGASGYTF. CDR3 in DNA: TGTGCCAGCAGCGGACAGGGGGCGAGCGGCTACACCTTC.

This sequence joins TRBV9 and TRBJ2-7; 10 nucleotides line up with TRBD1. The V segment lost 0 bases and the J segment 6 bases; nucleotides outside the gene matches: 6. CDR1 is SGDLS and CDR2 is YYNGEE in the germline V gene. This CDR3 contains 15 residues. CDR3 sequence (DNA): TGTGCCAGCAGCGTAGCCGGGACAGGGGCGAGCGAGCAGTACTTC. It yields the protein CASSVAGTGASEQYF.

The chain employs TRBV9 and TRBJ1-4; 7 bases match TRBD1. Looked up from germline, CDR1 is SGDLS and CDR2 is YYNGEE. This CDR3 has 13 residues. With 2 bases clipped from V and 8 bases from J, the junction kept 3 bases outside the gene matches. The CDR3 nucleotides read TGTGCCAGCAGCGTGGCAGGGGGAGAAAAACTGTTTTTT. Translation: CASSVAGGEKLFF.

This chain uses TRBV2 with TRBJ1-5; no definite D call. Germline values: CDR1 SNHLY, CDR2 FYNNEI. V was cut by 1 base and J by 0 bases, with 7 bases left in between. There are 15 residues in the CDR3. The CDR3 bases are TGTGCCAGCAGTGAAGAACCGAGTAGCAATCAGCCCCAGCATTTT. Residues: CASSEEPSSNQPQHF.

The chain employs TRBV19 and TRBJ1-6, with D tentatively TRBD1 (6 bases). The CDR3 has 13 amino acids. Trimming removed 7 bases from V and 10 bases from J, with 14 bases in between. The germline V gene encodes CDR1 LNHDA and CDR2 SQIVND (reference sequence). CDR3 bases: TGTGCCAGTACGGTAGGGGGGGACTCACCCCTCCACTTT. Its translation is CASTVGGDSPLHF.

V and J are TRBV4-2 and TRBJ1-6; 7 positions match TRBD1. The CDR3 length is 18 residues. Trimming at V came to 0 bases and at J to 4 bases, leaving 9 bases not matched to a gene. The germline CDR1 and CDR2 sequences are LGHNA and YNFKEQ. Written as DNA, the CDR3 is TGTGCCAGCAGCCAAGATAGGAGGGGGCAGGTATATAATTCACCCCTCCACTTT. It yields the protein CASSQDRRGQVYNSPLHF.

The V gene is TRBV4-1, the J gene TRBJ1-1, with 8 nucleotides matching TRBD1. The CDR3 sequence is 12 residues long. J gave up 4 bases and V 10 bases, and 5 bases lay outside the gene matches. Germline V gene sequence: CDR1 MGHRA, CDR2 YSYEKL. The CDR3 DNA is TGCGCCACAGGGGGCTTGGGCACTGAAGCTTTCTTT. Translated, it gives CATGGLGTEAFF.

In DNA, the CDR3 is TGTGCCAGCAGCCGGGACAGGACCTACGAGCAGTACTTC. Protein: CASSRDRTYEQYF. The chain recombines TRBV9 with TRBJ2-7; 8 nucleotides line up with TRBD1. V gave up 4 bases and J gave up 2 bases; unmatched junction bases: 2. The CDR3 has 13 amino acids. The germline gives CDR1 SGDLS, CDR2 YYNGEE.

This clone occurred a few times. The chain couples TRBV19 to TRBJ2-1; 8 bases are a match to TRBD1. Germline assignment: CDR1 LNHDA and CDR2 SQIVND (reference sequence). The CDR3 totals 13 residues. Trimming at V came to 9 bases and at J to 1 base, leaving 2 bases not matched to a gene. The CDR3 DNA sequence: TGTGCCAGCGACAGGGGATCCTACAATGAGCAGTTCTTC. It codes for CASDRGSYNEQFF. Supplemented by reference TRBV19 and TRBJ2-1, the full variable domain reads DGGITQSPKYLFRKEGQNVTLSCEQNLNHDAMYWYRQDPGQGLRLIYYSQIVNDFQKGDIAEGYSVSREKKESFPLTVTSAQKNPTAFYLCASDRGSYNEQFFGPGTRLTVL.

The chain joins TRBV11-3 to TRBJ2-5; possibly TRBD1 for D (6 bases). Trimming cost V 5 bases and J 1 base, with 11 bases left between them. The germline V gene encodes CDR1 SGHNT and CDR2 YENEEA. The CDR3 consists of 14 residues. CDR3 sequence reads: CASSPNRAQETQYF. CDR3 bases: TGTGCCAGCAGCCCCAACAGGGCCCAAGAGACCCAGTACTTC.

The CDR3 DNA reads TGTGCCAGCTCACCACACAGGGATCAGCCCCAGCATTTT. Translation gives CASSPHRDQPQHF. The chain combines TRBV18 with TRBJ1-5, with D possibly being TRBD1 (6 bases). Trimming took off 1 base at V and 5 bases at J, with 6 bases between the two ends. Germline CDR1 and CDR2: KGHSH and LQKENI. CDR3 length: 13 residues.

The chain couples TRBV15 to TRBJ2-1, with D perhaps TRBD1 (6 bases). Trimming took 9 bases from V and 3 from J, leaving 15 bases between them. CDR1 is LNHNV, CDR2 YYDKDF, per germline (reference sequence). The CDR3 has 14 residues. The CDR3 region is CATSQWTDYNEQFF. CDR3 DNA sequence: TGTGCCACGAGTCAATGGACAGACTACAATGAGCAGTTCTTC.

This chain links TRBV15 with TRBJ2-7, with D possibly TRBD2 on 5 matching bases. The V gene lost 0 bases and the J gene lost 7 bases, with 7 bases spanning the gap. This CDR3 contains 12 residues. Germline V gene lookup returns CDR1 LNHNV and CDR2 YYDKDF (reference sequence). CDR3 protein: CATSREGGEQYF. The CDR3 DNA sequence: TGTGCCACCAGCAGAGAAGGCGGGGAGCAGTACTTC.

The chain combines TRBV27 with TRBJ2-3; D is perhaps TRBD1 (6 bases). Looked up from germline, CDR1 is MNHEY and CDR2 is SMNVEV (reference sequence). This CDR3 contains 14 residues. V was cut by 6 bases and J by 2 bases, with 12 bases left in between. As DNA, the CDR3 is TGTGCCAGCAGCCGTAGGGGGTACACAGATACGCAGTATTTT. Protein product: CASSRRGYTDTQYF.

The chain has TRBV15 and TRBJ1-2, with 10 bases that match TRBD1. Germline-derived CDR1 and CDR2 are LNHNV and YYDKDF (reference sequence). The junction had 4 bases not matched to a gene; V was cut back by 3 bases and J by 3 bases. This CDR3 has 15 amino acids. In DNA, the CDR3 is TGTGCCACCAGCAGCCGGGACAGGGGTTACTATGGCTACACCTTC. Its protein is CATSSRDRGYYGYTF.

CDR3 loop: CASSIERNGKLFF. DNA for the CDR3: TGTGCCAGTAGTATCGAGCGCAATGGTAAACTGTTTTTT. The chain employs TRBV19 and TRBJ1-4; no reliable D call. V lost 3 bases and J 11 bases, leaving 13 bases between the germline ends. Per the germline V gene, CDR1 is LNHDA and CDR2 is SQIVND (reference sequence). This CDR3 region has 13 residues.